A single sample is the source of the 26 T cell receptor beta chains below, sequenced in a study of regulatory T cells in long-lasting Graves disease. Arm-PCR of CDR3 regions and iRepertoire HTBI primers were the basis on which TCR beta libraries were built. TCRdb reanalysed the multiplex PCR reads using MiXCR and keeps one entry per CDR3 protein. The sample lists about 530,000 distinct CDR3 sequences; about 16% were seen once. The sample's time point: newly diagnosed GD, antithyroid drugs for less than 3 months. Following extraction of RNA from PBMCs, that RNA was used to make the TCR library. This sample also appeared in a second study, on T cells in Graves' hyperthyroidism and ophthalmopathy.

The source was peripheral blood mononuclear cells (PBMCs), collected at new diagnosis, from a patient treated with antithyroid drugs. The receptors derive from a woman aged 35-65 years with Graves disease.

The rearrangement links TRBV9 to TRBJ2-6; a weak D match, TRBD2 (5 bases). Germline V gene data show CDR1 as SGDLS and CDR2 as YYNGEE. V lost 1 base and J lost 0, with 8 bases in between. The CDR3 length is 16 residues. The CDR3: CASSVRAGSGANVLTF. DNA of the CDR3: TGTGCCAGCAGCGTAAGGGCGGGCTCTGGGGCCAACGTCCTGACTTTC.

This rearrangement joins TRBV11-2 to TRBJ1-6; 7 nucleotides align to TRBD1. Germline V gene sequence: CDR1 SGHAT, CDR2 FQNNGV. V lost 0 bases to trimming and J lost 3 bases; unmatched junction nucleotides: 2. The CDR3 spans 16 residues. The CDR3 DNA reads TGTGCCAGCAGCTTAGATCGGGACAGCTATAATTCACCCCTCCACTTT. The encoded protein is CASSLDRDSYNSPLHF. The complete variable domain, with remaining parts taken from reference TRBV11-2 and TRBJ1-6, reads EAGVAQSPRYKIIEKRQSVAFWCNPISGHATLYWYQQILGQGPKLLIQFQNNGVVDDSQLPKDRFSAERLKGVDSTLKIQPAKLEDSAVYLCASSLDRDSYNSPLHFGNGTRLTVT.

This clonotype was recorded many times. The V gene is TRBV7-9, the J gene TRBJ1-1; possibly TRBD1 for D (5 bases). V lost 3 bases, J lost 3 bases, and 8 bases lay in between. In germline, CDR1 is SEHNR, CDR2 FQNEAQ (reference sequence). This CDR3 is built from 13 residues. The CDR3 nucleotides are TGTGCCAGCAGCTTTGGGGGGTACACTGAAGCTTTCTTT. Translated, it gives CASSFGGYTEAFF. Combining the CDR3 with reference TRBV7-9 and TRBJ1-1 gives the whole variable domain DTGVSQNPRHKITKRGQNVTFRCDPISEHNRLYWYRQTLGQGPEFLTYFQNEAQLEKSRLLSDRFSAERPKGSFSTLEIQRTEQGDSAMYLCASSFGGYTEAFFGQGTRLTVV.

This clonotype was picked up a small number of times. This sequence joins TRBV5-1 and TRBJ2-1, with 8 bases matching TRBD1. V lost 3 bases, J lost 8 bases, and 10 bases stayed unmatched. The CDR3 covers 15 residues. Germline V gives CDR1 SGHRS, CDR2 YFSETQ. The CDR3 coding sequence is TGCGCCAGCAGCTCGGTAGGACAGGGACGAGATGAGCAGTTCTTC. Translation: CASSSVGQGRDEQFF. Supplemented by reference TRBV5-1 and TRBJ2-1, the full variable domain reads KAGVTQTPRYLIKTRGQQVTLSCSPISGHRSVSWYQQTPGQGLQFLFEYFSETQRNKGNFPGRFSGRQFSNSRSEMNVSTLELGDSALYLCASSSVGQGRDEQFFGPGTRLTVL.

At least ten counts were recorded for this clonotype. The gene calls are TRBV11-2 and TRBJ1-6; D may be TRBD1 (6 bases). Germline loops: CDR1 SGHAT, CDR2 FQNNGV. Trimming removed 1 base at V and 8 bases at J, with 15 bases between. CDR3 length equals 16 residues. This chain's CDR3 is CASSLVTGGRDSPLHF. CDR3 in DNA: TGTGCCAGCAGCTTAGTGACAGGAGGACGGGATTCACCCCTCCACTTT.

V and J are TRBV20-1 and TRBJ1-1, with TRBD1 matching 7 bases. CDR3 length equals 14 residues. CDR1 and CDR2 (germline): DFQATT, SNEGSKA (reference sequence). V dropped 1 base and J dropped 5; count of bases not matched to a gene: 7. The DNA for the CDR3 is TGCAGTGCTAGAGGGTCCGACAGGGTGACTGAAGCTTTCTTT. It translates to CSARGSDRVTEAFF.

This clonotype has a handful of counts. The chain links TRBV7-9 to TRBJ1-4, with D uncertain. Germline assignment: CDR1 SEHNR and CDR2 FQNEAQ (reference sequence). With 5 bases removed from V and 0 bases from J, the gap between germline ends came to 19 bases. The CDR3 is made up of 18 amino acids. In DNA form, the CDR3 reads TGTGCCAGCAGCCCACTTAGCCGAGGGAGTACAACTAATGAAAAACTGTTTTTT. This translates into CASSPLSRGSTTNEKLFF.

This clonotype was seen many times. The chain has TRBV24-1 and TRBJ2-2; D ambiguous. V shed 5 bases and J shed 1 base, with 4 bases lying between them. The CDR3 length is 13 residues. Germline assignment: CDR1 KGHDR and CDR2 SFDVKD. Here the CDR3 DNA reads TGTGCCACCAGTGCCCTGAACACCGGGGAGCTGTTTTTT. This encodes CATSALNTGELFF.

This clonotype was found a few times. This CDR3 is CASSLHRGWSLTEQYF. CDR3 coding DNA: TGTGCCAGCAGTTTACATAGGGGATGGTCGCTTACCGAGCAGTACTTC. The rearrangement joins TRBV27 to TRBJ2-7; tentative D call: TRBD1 (5 bases). Looked up from germline, CDR1 is MNHEY and CDR2 is SMNVEV (reference sequence). V dropped 2 bases and J dropped 6 bases, with 20 bases sitting between them. The CDR3 totals 16 residues.

A few counts support this clonotype. J is TRBJ2-5 and V is TRBV20-1; D uncertain. V was trimmed by 0 bases and J by 2 bases, leaving 7 bases between them. Germline lookup yields CDR1 DFQATT and CDR2 SNEGSKA (reference sequence). This CDR3 region has 13 residues. The CDR3 DNA sequence: TGCAGTGCTAGAGATCTGAGTCAAGAGACCCAGTACTTC. Translating it yields CSARDLSQETQYF.

The rearrangement links TRBV2 to TRBJ2-1; 11 nucleotides line up with TRBD2. V trimming: 8 bases; J trimming: 12 bases; junction bases outside the gene matches: 12. The CDR3 spans 14 residues. Germline CDR1 SNHLY, CDR2 FYNNEI. The CDR3 protein is CASGQLAGEPRQFF. CDR3 bases: TGTGCCAGCGGGCAACTAGCGGGGGAGCCACGGCAGTTCTTC.

The J gene is TRBJ2-5, the V gene TRBV6-1; 11 bases are a match to TRBD2. Germline CDR1 MNHNS, CDR2 SASEGT. The CDR3 runs to 14 residues. The junction had 7 bases not matched to a gene; V was cut back by 8 bases and J by 5 bases. The CDR3 reads CASGLAGGLETQYF. In DNA, the CDR3 is TGTGCCAGCGGATTAGCGGGGGGGCTGGAGACCCAGTACTTC.

The CDR3 DNA sequence: TGTGCCAGCAGTGGGACAGGGTTTAGCAATCAGCCCCAGCATTTT. It is translated as CASSGTGFSNQPQHF. The gene calls are TRBV6-1 and TRBJ1-5, with 8 bases matching TRBD1. CDR3 length equals 15 residues. The junction had 2 bases not matched to a gene; V was cut back by 4 bases and J by 0 bases. Germline CDR1 reads MNHNS; CDR2 reads SASEGT.

This clonotype was recorded at least ten times. The chain carries TRBV20-1 and TRBJ1-1; 9 bases are a match to TRBD1. This CDR3 is 12 amino acids long. V was pared by 2 bases and J by 11 bases, with 6 bases of the junction left unmatched. Germline CDR1 and CDR2: DFQATT and SNEGSKA (reference sequence). The CDR3 nucleotides are TGCAGTGCTAGACGGACAGGGGTTGGTGCTTTCTTT. The encoded protein is CSARRTGVGAFF.

The chain combines TRBV12-3 or TRBV12-4 with TRBJ1-2; D might be TRBD1 (6 bases). The CDR3 is 13 amino acids. V was pared by 3 bases and J by 4 bases, with 9 bases between. CDR3: CASSFQDSYGYTF. DNA of the CDR3: TGTGCCAGCAGTTTTCAGGACAGCTATGGCTACACCTTC.

This clonotype appeared many times. This rearrangement joins TRBV11-2 to TRBJ1-2; D might be TRBD1 (6 bases). Germline V gene lookup returns CDR1 SGHAT and CDR2 FQNNGV. Trimming took off 1 base at V and 4 bases at J, with 7 bases between the two ends. The CDR3 has 13 residues. The CDR3 protein is CASSLGTAYGYTF. CDR3 bases: TGTGCCAGCAGCTTAGGGACAGCCTATGGCTACACCTTC.

This clonotype was seen ten or more times. The chain has TRBV4-2 and TRBJ2-7; maybe TRBD2 (6 bases). The CDR3 runs 15 residues. Germline V gene sequence: CDR1 LGHNA, CDR2 YNFKEQ. The V end was cut by 1 base, the J end by 2 bases, with 12 bases between. CDR3 in DNA: TGTGCCAGCAGCCAAGCGGGAGCCGAAACCTACGAGCAGTACTTC. This sequence encodes CASSQAGAETYEQYF.

This clonotype was recorded a few times. This chain links TRBV7-3 with TRBJ2-3; no clear D. This CDR3 is built from 12 residues. The germline gives CDR1 SGHTA, CDR2 FQGTGA. Deletions cut 8 bases from V and 0 bases from J, with 6 bases between. The CDR3 region is CASGFSTDTQYF. The CDR3 region has the DNA TGTGCCAGCGGTTTCAGCACAGATACGCAGTATTTT.

This clonotype occurred a few times. This chain uses TRBV6-1 with TRBJ1-5; maybe TRBD1 (5 bases). The V end was cut by 6 bases, the J end by 0 bases, with 6 bases between. The CDR3 consists of 13 residues. The germline CDR1 and CDR2 sequences are MNHNS and SASEGT. DNA for the CDR3: TGTGCCAGCAGACAGGTTAGCAATCAGCCCCAGCATTTT. Protein sequence: CASRQVSNQPQHF.

In its sample, this clonotype was seen many times. This chain uses TRBV11-2 with TRBJ1-6; D is undetermined. CDR3 length: 15 residues. The V gene lost 5 bases and the J gene lost 4 bases, with 12 bases spanning the gap. From germline, CDR1 is SGHAT and CDR2 FQNNGV. CDR3 region: CASSPGALYNSPLHF. CDR3 sequence (DNA): TGTGCCAGCAGCCCGGGTGCCCTTTATAATTCACCCCTCCACTTT.

This clonotype has just a few counts. The CDR3 sequence is CASSPGPRGTEAFF. The CDR3, as DNA: TGTGCCAGCAGCCCGGGGCCTCGGGGCACTGAAGCTTTCTTT. V gene TRBV7-9 combines with J gene TRBJ1-1, with D possibly matching TRBD1 (5 bases). The CDR3 has 14 amino acids. The ends were cut back, 5 bases at V and 4 bases at J, with 14 bases in the middle. The germline V gene has CDR1 SEHNR and CDR2 FQNEAQ (reference sequence).

The table lists this clonotype with many counts. This sequence joins TRBV6-2 or TRBV6-3 and TRBJ2-7; the match to TRBD2 covers 7 bases. The CDR3 covers 15 residues. Germline V gives CDR1 MNHEY, CDR2 SVGEGT. The junction had 5 bases not matched to a gene; V was cut back by 0 bases and J by 3 bases. The CDR3 region is CASSYSGGGSYEQYF. The DNA of the CDR3 is TGTGCCAGCAGTTACTCTGGGGGGGGGAGCTACGAGCAGTACTTC.

This clonotype was observed many times. The chain is built from TRBV11-2 and TRBJ1-2; D is uncertain. The germline gives CDR1 SGHAT, CDR2 FQNNGV. The ends were cut back, 5 bases at V and 8 bases at J, with 15 bases in the middle. The CDR3 spans 13 residues. The CDR3 spells CASSPGPLGGYTF. The DNA of the CDR3 is TGTGCCAGCAGCCCAGGTCCCCTCGGAGGCTACACCTTC.

With regard to this clonotype: A far larger clone is off by one base, so a read error is likely. The V gene is TRBV11-2, the J gene TRBJ2-5; possibly TRBD1 or TRBD2 for D (5 bases each). Trimming left V 4 bases short and J 11 bases short, with 17 bases between. The CDR3 has 13 residues. Germline values: CDR1 SGHAT, CDR2 FQNNGV. The CDR3 DNA is TGTGCCAGCAGCTCGGGACCCACCAATGAGCAGTACTTC. Amino acid sequence: CASSSGPTNEQYF.

This rearrangement joins TRBV13 to TRBJ2-1, with 9 bases fitting TRBD1. This CDR3 has 16 residues. After removal of 6 bases from V and 9 bases from J, the junction contained 15 bases not matched to a gene. Germline V lookup: CDR1 PRHDT, CDR2 FYEKMQ (reference sequence). The CDR3 reads CASRLLQGARGGEQFF. The CDR3 region has the DNA TGTGCCAGCAGGCTTCTACAGGGGGCGCGGGGTGGTGAGCAGTTCTTC.

This clonotype was observed many times. The chain joins TRBV12-3 or TRBV12-4 to TRBJ1-6, with unresolved D. The V and J ends lost 3 bases and 9 bases respectively, with 6 bases between them. The length of the CDR3 is 12 residues. The chain's CDR3 is CASSFGVSPLHF. Written as DNA, the CDR3 is TGTGCCAGCAGTTTCGGGGTTTCACCCCTCCACTTT.